Listed below are T cell receptor beta chains from one sample, sequenced in a study of blood T cell repertoires in COVID-19. TCRdb keeps only in-frame clones here, not all; method: immunoSEQ multiplex PCR. The sample lists some 140,000 clones, about four fifths occurring once. Input material: peripheral blood. The source is a woman aged 60-75 years with active or convalescent COVID-19. Each CDR3 is given with its conserved first and last residue. Fields, in order: CDR3 length, D gene, J gene, clone size, V gene, CDR3 DNA, CDR3 protein. The D gene is left open where the match is weak. For some rows the clone size is stated as once, few or many, or as a class when expanded; others skip it.

15,.,TRBJ1-2,.,TRBV2,TGTGCCAGCAGTGAAGGATTGACAGGACACTATGGCTACACCTTC,CASSEGLTGHYGYTF
14,TRBD2,TRBJ2-7,.,TRBV28,TGTGCCAGCAGGCCGGGACTAGCGCCCTACGAGCAGTACTTC,CASRPGLAPYEQYF
14,.,TRBJ2-3,once,TRBV6-5,TGTGCCAGCAGTTGGGCACGGCGCACAGATACGCAGTATTTT,CASSWARRTDTQYF
15,TRBD1,TRBJ1-4,.,TRBV3-1/TRBV3-2,TGTGCCAGCAGCCAAGAAAAGGGGGCGGCTGAAAAACTGTTTTTT,CASSQEKGAAEKLFF
13,TRBD1,TRBJ1-2,once,TRBV12-3/TRBV12-4,TGTGCCAACGGCCTCACTACAGGGGATGGCTACACCTTC,CANGLTTGDGYTF
15,TRBD2,TRBJ2-3,.,TRBV7-6,TGTGCCAGCGTCCCGACTAGCGGGAGGACAGATACGCAGTATTTT,CASVPTSGRTDTQYF
17,.,TRBJ2-5,.,TRBV28,TGTGCCAGCAGTTTTCGAGGACTAATATTCGGGAGAGAGACCCAGTACTTC,CASSFRGLIFGRETQYF
15,TRBD1,TRBJ2-2,once,TRBV7-3,TGTGCCAGCAGCTTAGAAGGGACAGGAGGCGGGGAGCTGTTTTTT,CASSLEGTGGGELFF
15,TRBD2,TRBJ2-3,.,TRBV7-7,TGTGCTAGCAGCTTAGCGGGAGGGCCAACAGATACGCAGTATTTT,CASSLAGGPTDTQYF
18,.,TRBJ2-6,once,TRBV5-6,TGTGCCAGCAGCTCACCGTTGGACGGGAACTCTGGGGCCAACGTCCTGACTTTC,CASSSPLDGNSGANVLTF
14,.,TRBJ1-2,.,TRBV24-1,TGTGCCACCAGTGATTTGGGGCATAACTATGGCTACACCTTC,CATSDLGHNYGYTF
9,.,TRBJ1-1,.,TRBV29-1,TGCATCGCCGGCACTGAAGCTTTCTTT,CIAGTEAFF
12,.,TRBJ2-2,.,TRBV10-3,TGTGCCATCAGTGAACGGGCCGGGGAGCTGTTTTTT,CAISERAGELFF
14,TRBD1,TRBJ1-1,few,TRBV18,TGTGCCAGTCGGCCGGGACAGGGGTCCACTGAAGCTTTCTTT,CASRPGQGSTEAFF